These 2 T cell receptor beta chains were all obtained from the same sample, sequenced in a study of breast tumors, draining lymph nodes, adjacent tissues. In TCRdb, the multiplex PCR reads were re-called with MiXCR into one record per CDR3 protein. The sample lists about 110,000 distinct CDR3 sequences, approximately 28% occurring once. Axillary draining lymph nodes of breast cancer patients supplied the node samples. The sequenced sample consisted of axillary lymph node tissue. The receptors stem from a female donor with breast cancer. Some clones in this sample may be carry-over from other donors' samples.

This clonotype was seen at least ten times. The CDR3 DNA sequence: TGTGCCAGCAGTTCCTTCAGGAGGGTCTCTGGAAACACCATATATTTT. Amino acids: CASSSFRRVSGNTIYF. The rearrangement joins TRBV6-5 to TRBJ1-3; the D is unclear. V was pared by 4 bases and J by 0 bases, with 13 bases between. Per the germline V gene, CDR1 is MNHEY and CDR2 is SVGAGI. The CDR3 has 16 amino acids.

Concerning this clonotype: This likely comes from a read error, as the CDR3 has no conserved phenylalanine or tryptophan at its end. The chain combines TRBV5-1 with TRBJ1-6; no definite D call. The CDR3 consists of 14 residues. CDR1 is SGHRS and CDR2 is YFSETQ in the germline V gene. CDR3 residues: CASSLVSYNSPLHL. The CDR3 DNA sequence: TGCGCCAGCAGCTTAGTCTCCTATAATTCTCCCCTCCACCTT.